Included here is one T cell receptor beta chain sequence, with context. This entry comes from a study of blood T cell repertoires in COVID-19. Measured with immunoSEQ multiplex PCR; TCRdb has only the in-frame clones, and not every one. Here the sample spans 100,000 or so clones, around nine tenths being singletons. CDR3 length: 15 residues. CDR1 is SGHRS and CDR2 is YFSETQ in the germline V gene. The trim removed 4 bases at V and 0 bases at J, leaving 1 base unmatched. The TCR was taken from a man between 50 and 59 years old with active or convalescent COVID-19. Sequencing used peripheral blood. This chain connects TRBV5-1 to TRBJ2-1; 10 bases align to TRBD2. CDR3 loop: CASSLAGASYNEQFF. CDR3 DNA sequence: TGCGCCAGCAGCCTAGCGGGGGCCTCCTACAATGAGCAGTTCTTC. The full variable domain, rest sourced from reference TRBV5-1 and TRBJ2-1, is KAGVTQTPRYLIKTRGQQVTLSCSPISGHRSVSWYQQTPGQGLQFLFEYFSETQRNKGNFPGRFSGRQFSNSRSEMNVSTLELGDSALYLCASSLAGASYNEQFFGPGTRLTVL.